This T cell receptor beta chain was sequenced during a study of shared clonotypes between healthy human individuals. Profiled with immunoSEQ multiplex PCR; TCRdb holds only in-frame clones, not every one. The profile shows 2.3 million or so clones, 85% to 95% of them singletons. Negatively enriched CD4+ T cells were divided by CD45RA into naive and memory. General study findings and limits: The represented genetic and exposure-history diversity was limited by the small number of donors. Approximately 4.5% was the fraction of naive CD4 clonotypes found shared across several donors.

A note on this clone: What it binds is unknown.

There are 14 residues in the CDR3. In germline, CDR1 is LNHDA, CDR2 SQIVND (reference sequence). Trimming stripped 2 bases from V and 7 bases from J, with 11 bases between. This TCR derives from a man aged 18 to 29 in good health. Some clones in this sample may be carry-over from other donors' samples. V and J are TRBV19 and TRBJ1-4; D not certain. Sequenced: naive CD4+ T cells from PBMCs. Subset reported: CD45RA+ positively selected. This CDR3 is CASSITGASEKLFF. The CDR3 DNA reads TGTGCCAGTAGTATAACGGGTGCGAGTGAAAAACTGTTTTTT.